What follows are 23 T cell receptor beta chains derived from one specimen sequenced in a study of blood T cell repertoires in COVID-19. TCRdb's table, derived via immunoSEQ multiplex PCR, lists solely in-frame clones and lacks some. The sample lists some 190,000 clones, 89% occurring once. Sequencing was done on a sample of PBMCs or T cells enriched from blood (not recorded which). These receptors were collected from a woman aged 40-49 years with acute COVID-19.

This rearrangement joins TRBV19 to TRBJ2-3; 7 positions match TRBD1. Germline V CDR1 and CDR2: LNHDA, SQIVND (reference sequence). J gave up 0 bases and V 4 bases, and 19 bases lay outside the gene matches. The CDR3 has 20 amino acids. The CDR3, as DNA: TGTGCCAGTAGTAGTTCTTTTCTCCGCCCGACAGGGTCTAGCACAGATACGCAGTATTTT. This sequence encodes CASSSSFLRPTGSSTDTQYF.

This chain uses TRBV3-1 (or the pseudogene TRBV3-2) with TRBJ2-3, with TRBD2 identical over 9 bases. CDR1 is LGHDT, CDR2 YNNKEL, per germline (reference sequence). Losses at the gene ends were 4 bases for V and 2 bases for J; bases not matched to a gene: 7. The CDR3 sequence is 16 residues long. CDR3 coding DNA: TGTGCCAGCAGCCGCCGAAGCGGGGGGTACACAGATACGCAGTATTTT. Translating gives CASSRRSGGYTDTQYF.

This chain connects TRBV28 to TRBJ2-6; D gene unclear. The V gene's germline CDR1 is MDHEN and CDR2 SYDVKM. V dropped 6 bases and J dropped 2 bases, with 14 bases sitting between them. CDR3 length: 16 amino acids. CDR3 amino acids: CASSRSSRPGANVLTF. CDR3 nucleotide sequence: TGTGCCAGCAGCCGCTCTAGTCGGCCTGGGGCCAACGTCCTGACTTTC.

The gene calls are TRBV7-7 and TRBJ2-2; 9 bases are a match to TRBD2. V shed 5 bases, J shed 0 bases, and the junction held 1 base outside the gene matches. CDR3 length equals 15 residues. Germline V gene sequence: CDR1 SSHAT, CDR2 FNYEAQ (reference sequence). The CDR3 DNA reads TGTGCCAGCAGCCCTAGCGGGGCGAACACCGGGGAGCTGTTTTTT. Protein product: CASSPSGANTGELFF.

This chain connects TRBV7-9 to TRBJ1-1; 10 bases line up with TRBD1. Germline V gene lookup returns CDR1 SEHNR and CDR2 FQNEAQ (reference sequence). The junction had 10 bases not matched to a gene; V was cut back by 5 bases and J by 10 bases. The CDR3 consists of 14 residues. CDR3 loop: CASSIDRGLGGAFF. CDR3 bases: TGTGCCAGCAGCATCGACAGGGGGCTGGGAGGAGCTTTCTTT.

The chain joins TRBV18 to TRBJ2-7; TRBD2 agrees at 7 bases. CDR1 and CDR2 (germline): KGHSH, LQKENI. V lost 3 bases to trimming and J lost 2 bases; unmatched junction nucleotides: 10. CDR3 length equals 16 residues. Here the CDR3 reads CASSPLVRDYPYEQYF. In DNA, the CDR3 is TGTGCCAGCTCACCTTTGGTCCGGGACTACCCCTACGAGCAGTACTTC.

This clone was observed a single time. The chain uses TRBV27 and TRBJ2-3; D may be TRBD1 (6 bases). V was cut by 6 bases and J by 2 bases, with 15 bases left in between. CDR1 is MNHEY and CDR2 is SMNVEV in the germline V gene (reference sequence). The length of the CDR3 is 15 residues. The DNA of the CDR3 is TGTGCCAGCAGCCACAGGGAAGGTTTCACAGATACGCAGTATTTT. This gives the protein CASSHREGFTDTQYF.

This rearrangement joins TRBV18 to TRBJ1-2, with 8 bases fitting TRBD1. V lost 3 bases and J lost 4; bases outside the gene matches: 7. CDR3 length equals 15 residues. The germline V gene has CDR1 KGHSH and CDR2 LQKENI. This CDR3 reads CASSPGTGNAYGYTF. DNA of the CDR3: TGTGCCAGCTCACCCGGGACAGGCAACGCCTATGGCTACACCTTC. Using reference TRBV18 and TRBJ1-2 for the parts outside the CDR3, the full variable domain is NAGVMQNPRHLVRRRGQEARLRCSPMKGHSHVYWYRQLPEEGLKFMVYLQKENIIDESGMPKERFSAEFPKEGPSILRIQQVVRGDSAAYFCASSPGTGNAYGYTFGSGTRLTVV.

The chain has TRBV7-9 and TRBJ2-1, with D perhaps TRBD2 (7 bases). The V and J ends lost 1 base and 4 bases respectively, with 17 bases between them. This CDR3 is built from 17 residues. Germline assignment: CDR1 SEHNR and CDR2 FQNEAQ (reference sequence). CDR3 residues: CASSLDVGGPRYNEQFF. The CDR3 nucleotides read TGTGCCAGCAGCTTAGATGTGGGGGGGCCGAGATACAATGAGCAGTTCTTC.

The chain uses TRBV5-1 and TRBJ2-1; 10 bases match TRBD2. In germline, CDR1 is SGHRS, CDR2 YFSETQ. With V trimmed by 0 bases and J by 5 bases, 8 bases remained unmatched. CDR3 size: 17 residues. The CDR3 here is CASSLAGLAVFNNEQFF. The DNA of the CDR3 is TGCGCCAGCAGCTTGGCCGGACTAGCGGTGTTTAACAATGAGCAGTTCTTC.

This rearrangement joins TRBV28 to TRBJ2-3; 9 bases agree with TRBD2. The CDR3 sequence is 17 residues long. V lost 3 bases to trimming and J lost 0 bases; unmatched junction nucleotides: 7. Germline V lookup: CDR1 MDHEN, CDR2 SYDVKM. The CDR3 here is CASSFWASGASTDTQYF. Here the CDR3 DNA reads TGTGCCAGCAGTTTCTGGGCTAGCGGGGCTAGCACAGATACGCAGTATTTT.

J is TRBJ2-2 and V is TRBV4-1, with TRBD2 matching over 7 bases. In germline, CDR1 is MGHRA, CDR2 YSYEKL. The CDR3 has 17 residues. With V trimmed by 0 bases and J by 0 bases, 4 bases remained unmatched. CDR3 amino acids: CASSQDPGLSNTGELFF. For the CDR3, the DNA is TGCGCCAGCAGCCAAGACCCGGGACTATCGAACACCGGGGAGCTGTTTTTT.

The CDR3 nucleotides are TGCGCCAGCAGCTTGTACAGTTCCTACGAGCAGTACTTC. This gives the protein CASSLYSSYEQYF. V gene TRBV5-1 combines with J gene TRBJ2-7; no clear D. Trimming left V 1 base short and J 1 base short, with 6 bases between. This CDR3 comprises 13 residues. Germline loops: CDR1 SGHRS, CDR2 YFSETQ.

The chain employs TRBV5-1 and TRBJ1-5, with 9 bases fitting TRBD1. Germline V lookup: CDR1 SGHRS, CDR2 YFSETQ. V lost 4 bases to trimming and J lost 4 bases; unmatched junction nucleotides: 3. The CDR3 is 14 residues long. CDR3 in amino acids: CASSPGTGNQPQHF. CDR3 bases: TGCGCCAGCAGCCCGGGGACAGGGAATCAGCCCCAGCATTTT.

The genes are TRBV27 and TRBJ1-1; D might be TRBD1 (5 bases). Germline lookup yields CDR1 MNHEY and CDR2 SMNVEV (reference sequence). The CDR3 has 13 amino acids. With 8 bases removed from V and 1 base from J, the gap between germline ends came to 11 bases. Written as DNA, the CDR3 is TGTGCCAGCGGCGACAGACCGAACACTGAAGCTTTCTTT. This codes for CASGDRPNTEAFF.

In its sample, this clone was seen once. The rearrangement joins TRBV2 to TRBJ2-1; 10 positions agree with TRBD2. This CDR3 contains 17 residues. The V segment lost 8 bases and the J segment 10 bases; nucleotides outside the gene matches: 20. Germline-derived CDR1 and CDR2 are SNHLY and FYNNEI. The CDR3 nucleotides read TGTGCCAGCCGCCCAAATAGCGGGGGGCCCGGTCGTGGGGAGCAGTTCTTC. Its translation is CASRPNSGGPGRGEQFF.

This clone was observed a single time. The V call is TRBV6-2 or TRBV6-3, the J call TRBJ2-3; the match to TRBD2 covers 12 bases. The germline CDR1 and CDR2 sequences are MNHEY and SVGEGT. The junction had 8 bases not matched to a gene; V was cut back by 0 bases and J by 10 bases. CDR3 length equals 16 residues. The CDR3 spells CASSYSLTSGGGAQYF. DNA for the CDR3: TGTGCCAGCAGTTACTCACTGACTAGCGGGGGAGGAGCGCAGTATTTT.

A few counts support this clone. This chain connects TRBV4-2 to TRBJ1-2; D unclear. V lost 0 bases and J lost 4, with 15 bases in between. This CDR3 comprises 16 residues. Germline V gene lookup returns CDR1 LGHNA and CDR2 YNFKEQ. CDR3 region: CASSQEGREAFYGYTF. CDR3 nucleotide sequence: TGTGCCAGCAGCCAAGAGGGGAGGGAGGCTTTCTATGGCTACACCTTC.

The gene calls are TRBV4-1 and TRBJ1-4; no clear D gene. CDR3 length: 17 residues. The V end lost 1 base, the J end lost 2 bases, and 14 bases lay between the germline ends. The V gene's germline CDR1 is MGHRA and CDR2 YSYEKL. The CDR3 DNA reads as TGCGCCAGCAGCCAAGTTCCCCCACCCTATACTAATGAAAAACTGTTTTTT. Encoded protein: CASSQVPPPYTNEKLFF.

V and J are TRBV5-4 and TRBJ2-5, with D possibly being TRBD1 (6 bases). CDR3 size: 15 residues. V was pared by 0 bases and J by 4 bases, with 13 bases between. Germline V gene data show CDR1 as SGHNT and CDR2 as YYREEE (reference sequence). The CDR3 region has the DNA TGTGCCAGCAGCTTGGGGGCCAGGGGAAGAGAGACCCAGTACTTC. This codes for CASSLGARGRETQYF.

The rearrangement joins TRBV5-6 to TRBJ2-7; D is unresolved. CDR1 SGHDT and CDR2 YYEEEE come from the germline V gene. V was shortened by 0 bases and J by 3 bases, with 13 bases between the two germline ends. The CDR3 contains 15 residues. As DNA, the CDR3 is TGTGCCAGCAGCTTGGTTCGCGACAACTTCTACGAGCAGTACTTC. Translated: CASSLVRDNFYEQYF.

The chain has TRBV4-3 and TRBJ2-2; 11 bases agree with TRBD1. CDR3 length: 16 residues. CDR1 is LGHNA and CDR2 is YSLEER in the germline V gene. V gave up 4 bases and J gave up 6 bases; unmatched junction bases: 7. The CDR3 is CASSRRTGGFAGELFF. The CDR3 nucleotides are TGCGCCAGCAGCCGTAGGACAGGGGGCTTCGCCGGGGAGCTGTTTTTT.

V gene TRBV14 combines with J gene TRBJ1-2; D remains ambiguous. Germline CDR1 and CDR2: SGHDN and FVKESK. Trimming cost V 3 bases and J 1 base, with 6 bases left between them. The CDR3 runs to 13 residues. CDR3 DNA sequence: TGTGCCAGCAGCCACAGTCATAACTATGGCTACACCTTC. Translation gives CASSHSHNYGYTF.